This T cell receptor beta chain was retrieved from a study of OX40 agonist ivuxolimab in advanced cancers. Context from the whole study: Ivuxolimab was an agonistic, fully human IgG2 monoclonal antibody directed against OX40 (CD134), a costimulatory receptor. Peripheral TCRbeta sequencing aimed to test whether ivuxolimab altered TCR sequence diversity and caused clonal T-cell expansion. Among the approximately 50 dose-escalation patients, around 19 had hepatocellular carcinoma, some 15 melanoma, 9 renal cell carcinoma and 9 head and neck cancer. In the dose-escalation cohort, 82.7% of patients were male, and the mean age was approximately 60 years, with a range of about 23 to 80. Prior anti-PD-1, anti-PD-L1 or anti-CTLA-4 therapy was permitted, and checkpoint inhibitors had been received by around 39% of dose-escalation patients. Intravenous ivuxolimab was administered to patients every 2 weeks at six dose levels: 0.01, 0.1, 0.3, 1.5, 3 and 10 mg/kg. Partial responses were achieved by three dose-escalation patients, of whom one had hepatocellular carcinoma and two had cutaneous melanoma. The paper describes the monotherapy dose-escalation part (N of about 47 patients) of the phase I trial of ivuxolimab. Study-wide conclusions, independent of this receptor: The antigen specificity of the peripheral T cells that underwent clonal expansion was not determined. Low levels of normalized T-cell clonal expansion were also seen in some nonresponding patients. After ivuxolimab, expanded clones were on average more numerous among CD8+ T cells than among CD4+ T cells. At doses from 0.1 to 3.0 mg/kg, clonal expansion was seen in both CD4+ and CD8+ blood T cells between baseline and week 6. In partial responders in the 0.1-3.0 mg/kg groups, normalized peripheral clonal expansion was found to be among the lowest, especially among CD8+ T cells.

From a lookup of the germline V gene, CDR1 and CDR2 are MNHNS and SASEGT. Relative to germline, V is 5 bases shorter and J is 12 bases shorter, with 19 bases between their ends. The CDR3 spans 13 residues, from the cysteine through the phenylalanine. The entry retains the CDR3 DNA only, 39 bases that are in frame from base 1. For sequencing of the TCRbeta CDR3 region, genomic DNA was extracted from the sorted cells. TCRbeta CDR3 regions were sequenced using the immunoSEQ Assay. The source is immuneACCESS, and TCRdb retained only in-frame sequences with V and J called. Part of the clones is not carried over; for the studies checked, unresolved V genes explain less than half of this, and the remainder is unexplained. The sample includes tens of thousands of clones, with approximately 88% observed a single time. Of the sample, around 7.3% falls within the top ten clones. To note about this clone: This clone's antigen is unknown. Base qualities were left out, and no much larger clone turns up one base away.

The trial excluded patients who had a history of autoimmune disease or who were on systemic immunosuppression. Peripheral blood for TCR sequencing was collected from all dose cohorts at baseline, on cycle 4 day 1, and on cycle 7 day 1. Samples came from an open-label, multicenter, first-in-human phase I dose-escalation trial of ivuxolimab. Adults with locally advanced or metastatic melanoma, renal cell, hepatocellular, or head and neck squamous cell carcinoma were enrolled in the trial. Before TCR sequencing, CD4+ T cells and CD8+ T cells from peripheral blood were sorted into separate populations.

The sequence was collected from an adult with an advanced solid tumor such as melanoma, head and neck, liver or kidney cancer. Sequences were derived from CD4+ or CD8+ T cells sorted from blood, sampled in a trial of the OX40 agonist ivuxolimab. The chain uses TRBV6-1 and TRBJ1-1, and TRBD1 may be the D gene, going by 6 matching bases. The CDR3 loop reads CASSFNGGRGTFF. DNA sequence: TGTGCCAGCAGTTTTAACGGGGGCCGCGGGACTTTCTTT.